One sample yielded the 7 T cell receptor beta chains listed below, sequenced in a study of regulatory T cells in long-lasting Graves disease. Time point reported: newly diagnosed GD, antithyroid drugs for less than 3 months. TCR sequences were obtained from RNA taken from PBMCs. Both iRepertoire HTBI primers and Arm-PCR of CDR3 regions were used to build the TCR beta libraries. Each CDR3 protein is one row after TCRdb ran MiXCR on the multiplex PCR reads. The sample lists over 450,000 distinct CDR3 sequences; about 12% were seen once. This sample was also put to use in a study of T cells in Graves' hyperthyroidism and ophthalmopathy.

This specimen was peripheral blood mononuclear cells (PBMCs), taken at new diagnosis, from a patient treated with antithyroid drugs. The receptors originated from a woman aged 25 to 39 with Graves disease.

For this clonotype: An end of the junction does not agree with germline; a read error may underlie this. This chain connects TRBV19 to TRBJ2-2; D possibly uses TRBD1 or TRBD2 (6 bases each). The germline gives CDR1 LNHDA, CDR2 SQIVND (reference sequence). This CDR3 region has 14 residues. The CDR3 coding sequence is TGTGCCAGTAGTTGGGGGCGCGGCACCGGGGGGCTGTTTTTT. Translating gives CASSWGRGTGGLFF.

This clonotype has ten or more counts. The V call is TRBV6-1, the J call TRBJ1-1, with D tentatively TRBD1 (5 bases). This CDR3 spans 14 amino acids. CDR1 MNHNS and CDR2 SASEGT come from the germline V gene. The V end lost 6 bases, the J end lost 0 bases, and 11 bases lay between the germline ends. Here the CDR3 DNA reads TGTGCCAGCAGGGAGGGGCGCATGAACACTGAAGCTTTCTTT. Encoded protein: CASREGRMNTEAFF.

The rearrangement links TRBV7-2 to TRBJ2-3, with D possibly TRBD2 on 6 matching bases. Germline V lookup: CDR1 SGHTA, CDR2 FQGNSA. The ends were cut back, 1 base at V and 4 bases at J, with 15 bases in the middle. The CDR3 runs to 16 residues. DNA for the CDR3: TGTGCCAGCAGCTTAGGACTAGGCCCGGGCCCAGATACGCAGTATTTT. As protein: CASSLGLGPGPDTQYF. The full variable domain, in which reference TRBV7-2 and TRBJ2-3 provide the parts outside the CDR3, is GAGVSQSPSNKVTEKGKDVELRCDPISGHTALYWYRQSLGQGLEFLIYFQGNSAPDKSGLPSDRFSAERTGGSVSTLTIQRTQQEDSAVYLCASSLGLGPGPDTQYFGPGTRLTVL.

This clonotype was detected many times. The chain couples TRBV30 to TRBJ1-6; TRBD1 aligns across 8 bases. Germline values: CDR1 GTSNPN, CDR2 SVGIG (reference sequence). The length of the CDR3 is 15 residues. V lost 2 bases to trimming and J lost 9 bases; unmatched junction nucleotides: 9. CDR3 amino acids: CAWSRGGTGGSPLHF. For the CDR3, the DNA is TGTGCCTGGAGTCGGGGCGGGACAGGCGGTTCACCCCTCCACTTT.

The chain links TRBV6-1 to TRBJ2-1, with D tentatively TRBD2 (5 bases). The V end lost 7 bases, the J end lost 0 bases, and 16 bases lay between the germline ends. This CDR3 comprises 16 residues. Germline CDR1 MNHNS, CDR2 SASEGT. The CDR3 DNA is TGTGCCAGCACCCTTAGCGTACTGAGCTCCTACAATGAGCAGTTCTTC. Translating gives CASTLSVLSSYNEQFF.

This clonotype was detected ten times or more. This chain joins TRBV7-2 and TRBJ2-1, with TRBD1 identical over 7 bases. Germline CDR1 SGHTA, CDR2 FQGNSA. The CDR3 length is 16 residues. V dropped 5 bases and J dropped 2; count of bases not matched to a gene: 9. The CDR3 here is CASSRGGLGPYNEQFF. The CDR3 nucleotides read TGTGCCAGCAGCCGAGGGGGCCTGGGGCCCTACAATGAGCAGTTCTTC.

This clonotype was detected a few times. The DNA for the CDR3 is TGTGCCAGCAGTTACGCACAGGGGAACACCGGGGAGCTGTTTTTT. This codes for CASSYAQGNTGELFF. This chain links TRBV6-5 with TRBJ2-2; D is perhaps TRBD1 (6 bases). The V gene's germline CDR1 is MNHEY and CDR2 SVGAGI. CDR3 size: 15 residues. V shed 2 bases and J shed 1 base, with 8 bases lying between them.